Detailed here is one T cell receptor beta chain. The antigen it recognizes is unknown. An approximately 2.3 ml peripheral blood sample was drawn into PAXgene tubes per donor and stored at -80°C. Without T cell sorting, total RNA was isolated from whole blood using the PAXgene blood miRNA kit on an automated QIAcube. Peripheral blood from monozygotic twin pairs, either concordant or discordant for inflammatory bowel disease, underwent deep TCRalpha and TCRbeta repertoire profiling that used unique molecular barcoding. For every twin pair, smoking habits were documented, and each individual was categorised as a current, former or never smoker. The germline V gene specifies SGDLS as CDR1 and YYNGEE as CDR2. Including the terminal cysteine and phenylalanine, the CDR3 comprises 16 residues. No DNA appears here. This sample was taken from a study of monozygotic twins with inflammatory bowel disease (dated by TCRdb to between 2018 and 2020). The study in broad terms: The full study comprised around 28 monozygotic twin pairs: nine German pairs (four IBD-concordant, five IBD-discordant) and 19 IBD-discordant Danish pairs. Within discordant pairs, disease-associated traits were sought mainly by comparing IBD patients with their genetically identical healthy co-twins. Each individual had, on average, about 151 000 unique TCRalpha sequences and 181 000 unique TCRbeta sequences available for analysis.

Library prep was done by 5' RACE. Each TCR library was prepared from around 3,400 ng of total RNA. For each sample, cDNA synthesis with SMARTScribe reverse transcriptase was split into eight separate reactions. Unique molecular identifiers containing a 6-nucleotide sample barcode were introduced through template switching during cDNA synthesis. TCRalpha and TCRbeta cDNA was amplified by two nested PCRs of roughly 15 and 9 cycles, with bead purification after each PCR. Before amplification, cDNA was treated with uracil DNA-glycosylase and purified using the QIAquick PCR purification kit. The second PCR added Illumina TruSeq-compatible adapters along with sample-specific barcodes. Library quality and concentration were assessed using TapeStation and Qubit, and roughly 5 ng of each library was pooled. Sequencing of pooled libraries was carried out on an Illumina HiSeq2500 single-index Rapid Run using 2 x 100 bp reads and custom sequencing primers. The original pipeline was this. UMI-based consensus assembly with MiGEC version 1.2.6 was used to correct PCR and sequencing errors. MiXCR version 2.1.1 was used to carry out V(D)J alignment, clonotype assembly and CDR3 extraction. To normalise gene usage, clonotype sharing and MAIT/NKT TCR abundance, the analysis used the top 1000, 10 000 and 20 000 clonotypes per sample. Diversity was computed as the inverse Simpson index with the vegan R package after downsampling to 27 000 UMIs. Statistical testing used paired Mann-Whitney U tests on the discordant twin pairs and applied Benjamini-Hochberg correction for multiple testing. Following TCRdb reprocessing, every CDR3 protein sequence forms one entry, and DNA is not provided. TCRdb, not the authors, supplied the V and J calls. The table kept for this sample lists approximately 330,000 distinct CDR3 sequences. The ten largest clones take up over 2% of the sample.

Points the paper makes about the study in general: Fewer clonotypes were shared with other individuals by IBD patients than by healthy twins, most markedly in patients showing signs of disease activity. Measured by the inverse Simpson index, TCRbeta repertoire diversity was lower in IBD patients than in their healthy co-twins. The results gave no support for a single strong signal or clonotype linked to IBD. Concordant and discordant twins showed no difference in repertoire similarity, possibly because of limited statistical power. Background noise and inter-individual variability may have been introduced into the repertoires by the differing immunosuppressive treatments among patients. The analysis was unable to tell apart different T cell subtypes.

Sequencing input: blood. The chain joins TRBV9 to TRBJ1-4; the D call of TRBD1 rests on TCRdb alone, since no DNA is present to check it. This clonotype was sampled from a human donor with ulcerative colitis or Crohn's disease, or a healthy co-twin of an affected twin (not recorded which). For the CDR3, the sequence is CASSLNGQPINEKLFF.